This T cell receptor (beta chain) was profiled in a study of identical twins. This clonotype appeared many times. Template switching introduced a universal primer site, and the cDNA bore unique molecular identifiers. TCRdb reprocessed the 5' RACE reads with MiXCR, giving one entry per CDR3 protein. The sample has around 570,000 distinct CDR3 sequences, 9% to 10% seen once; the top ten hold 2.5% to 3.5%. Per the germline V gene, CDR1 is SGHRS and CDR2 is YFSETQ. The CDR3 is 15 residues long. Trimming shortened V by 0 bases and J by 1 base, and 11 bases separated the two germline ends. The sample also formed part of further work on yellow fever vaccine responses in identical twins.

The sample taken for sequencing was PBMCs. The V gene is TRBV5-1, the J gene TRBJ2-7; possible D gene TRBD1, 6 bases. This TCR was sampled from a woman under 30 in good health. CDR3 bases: TGCGCCAGCAGCTTGGTGCAGGGGCCTTCCTACGAGCAGTACTTC. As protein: CASSLVQGPSYEQYF.